The rows below give T cell receptor beta chains drawn from one sample of a study of CD8 T cells in Susac syndrome. Each CDR3 protein gets one entry after TCRdb re-called the immunoSEQ multiplex PCR reads with MiXCR. The data show 120,000 or so distinct CDR3 sequences, about 95% seen once. The source material was CD4+ T cells from PBMCs. Receptor source: a human donor in good health. CDR3s include the opening cysteine and the closing phenylalanine or tryptophan. The D gene is left open where the match is weak. Some rows have no size entry. The others give once, few or many, or a class for an expanded clone.

>few|TRBV7-3|NA|TRBJ2-1
TGTGCCAGCAGCTTAGCCCCTAGTGACAATGAGCAGTTCTTC
CASSLAPSDNEQFF
>NA|TRBV30|NA|TRBJ1-1
TGTGCCTGGAGTGTACAGGAGAACACTGAAGCTTTCTTT
CAWSVQENTEAFF
>NA|TRBV20-1|TRBD1|TRBJ1-6
TGCAGTGCTCGCGTGTCAGGGGGTCATTTGAATTCACCCCTCCACTTT
CSARVSGGHLNSPLHF
>NA|TRBV6-5|NA|TRBJ2-6
TGTGCCAGCAGTCGCGCTCCCTCTGGGGCCAACGTCCTGACTTTC
CASSRAPSGANVLTF
>NA|TRBV12-3/TRBV12-4|NA|TRBJ1-1
TGTGCCAGCAGTTTAGTGGCTGAAGCTTTCTTT
CASSLVAEAFF
>NA|TRBV5-6|TRBD1|TRBJ1-5
TGTGCCAGCAGCTTGGACGGGACAGGGGTCAATCAGCCCCAGCATTTT
CASSLDGTGVNQPQHF
>NA|TRBV3-1|NA|TRBJ2-1
TGTGCCAGCAGCCAAGGCCGTGAGAGAGAGCAGTTCTTC
CASSQGREREQFF
>NA|TRBV4-2|TRBD1|TRBJ2-1
TGTGCCAGCAGCCAAGAGCCGACAGGGCTTCACAATGAGCAGTTCTTC
CASSQEPTGLHNEQFF
>once|TRBV12-3/TRBV12-4|NA|TRBJ1-2
TGTGCCAGCAGTTTTGACCTAAAGGCTGGCTACACCTTC
CASSFDLKAGYTF
>NA|TRBV7-2|TRBD2|TRBJ2-7
TGTGCCAGCAGCTTATGGGCGACTAGCGGGAGGGGGGCCGAGCAGTACTTC
CASSLWATSGRGAEQYF
>NA|TRBV2|TRBD1|TRBJ2-5
TGTGCCAGCAGTGCAGGGACAGGAAGTGCTAGGGCCCAGTACTTC
CASSAGTGSARAQYF
>NA|TRBV28|NA|TRBJ2-4
TGTGCCAGCAGTTTATATTCCCTCAGGGGACCCAAAAACATTCAGTACTTC
CASSLYSLRGPKNIQYF
>NA|TRBV30|NA|TRBJ1-1
TGTGCCTGGTCCACCCAGGGGACTGAAGCTTTCTTT
CAWSTQGTEAFF
>NA|TRBV9|TRBD1|TRBJ1-1
TGTGCCAGCAGCGCTACAGGGGTTAGCACTGAAGCTTTCTTT
CASSATGVSTEAFF
>NA|TRBV6-1|NA|TRBJ2-5
TGTGCCAGCAGTGAAATTCGGTGGGTTCAAGAGACCCAGTACTTC
CASSEIRWVQETQYF
>NA|TRBV6-2/TRBV6-3|NA|TRBJ1-6
TGTGCCAGCCAAACAGGTCATTCACCCCTCCACTTT
CASQTGHSPLHF
>once|TRBV7-2|NA|TRBJ2-3
TGTGCCAGCAGGCCACACACAGATACGCAGTATTTT
CASRPHTDTQYF
>NA|TRBV28|NA|TRBJ2-1
TGTGCCAGCAGTCCATTGACAGAAAACAATGAGCAGTTCTTC
CASSPLTENNEQFF
>once|TRBV29-1|NA|TRBJ1-3
TGCAGCGTTGTCGCCGACAGTCGCTCTGGAAACACCATATATTTT
CSVVADSRSGNTIYF
>NA|TRBV10-3|NA|TRBJ2-2
TGTGCCATCAGTGGCAGCACCGAGAACACCGGGGAGCTGTTTTTT
CAISGSTENTGELFF
>NA|TRBV7-2|NA|TRBJ1-4
TGTGCCAGCCAAGAACCCCCGGGGGAAAAACTGTTTTTT
CASQEPPGEKLFF
>NA|TRBV7-9|NA|TRBJ2-3
TGTGCCAGCAGCCCGTCTGGGGTAGGGGATACGCAGTATTTT
CASSPSGVGDTQYF
>NA|TRBV6-1|TRBD1|TRBJ1-6
TGTGCCAGCAGTGATTCGACAGGGGATCGTTCACCCCTCCACTTT
CASSDSTGDRSPLHF
>NA|TRBV3-1|NA|TRBJ1-5
TGTGCCAGCAGCCAGGATTTCGGGATTAGCAATCAGCCCCAGCATTTT
CASSQDFGISNQPQHF
>NA|TRBV7-2|NA|TRBJ2-5
TGTGCCAGCAGCCGGGCAGGGTTGGGATCGGCTTTGGTCCAAGAGACCCAGTACTTC
CASSRAGLGSALVQETQYF
>once|TRBV4-1|NA|TRBJ2-5
TGCGCCAGCAGCCACGACGGCCGCGGGCAAGAGACCCAGTACTTC
CASSHDGRGQETQYF
>NA|TRBV28|NA|TRBJ1-2
TGTGCCAGCAGTTTATCTCGTCTTGGCTACACCTTC
CASSLSRLGYTF
>NA|TRBV5-1|TRBD1|TRBJ1-3
TGCGCCAGCAGCAGCGGACAGGCCTCTGGAAACACCATATATTTT
CASSSGQASGNTIYF
>once|TRBV29-1|TRBD1|TRBJ1-4
TGCAGCGTCAGGGGGACTAATGAAAAACTGTTTTTT
CSVRGTNEKLFF